This T cell receptor beta chain derives from a study of CD8+CD57+ T cells in acquired aplastic anemia. The CDR3 has 14 amino acids. Unmatched junction bases numbered 4, after V lost 1 base and J lost 5 bases. From germline, CDR1 is SGHRS and CDR2 YFSETQ. The template for TCR beta VDJ and CDR3 sequence profiling was genomic DNA. TCRdb re-called the reads through MiXCR, storing one row per CDR3 protein. Among 170,000 or so distinct CDR3 sequences listed, roughly 65% were seen once. This clonotype occurred many times. All patients picked for sequencing had shown, by flow cytometry, an expansion of CD8+CD57+ cells.

The specimen was sorted CD4+, CD8+, or CD8+CD57+ T cells (not recorded which) from PBMCs. The source of this sequence is a human donor with aplastic anemia. V usage is TRBV5-1 and J usage is TRBJ2-7; 9 bases line up with TRBD1. CDR3 nucleotides: TGCGCCAGCAGCTTGAGGGGACAGGGAAACGAGCAGTACTTC. Translation: CASSLRGQGNEQYF.